Sequencing of this T cell receptor beta chain was carried out in a study of cytomegalovirus exposure and HLA in healthy donors. The CDR3 loop spans 17 amino acids. Per the germline V gene, CDR1 is SNHLY and CDR2 is FYNNEI. With 4 bases clipped from V and 0 bases from J, the junction kept 11 bases outside the gene matches. PCR was performed using 60 Vbeta and 13 Jbeta primers. The data were produced by immunoSEQ multiplex PCR, yet TCRdb's version contains in-frame clones alone and is incomplete. The top ten hold 3% to 4% of the sample, which has 100,000 to 150,000 clones, less than 80% seen once. This clone showed up just a few times.

The chain couples TRBV2 to TRBJ1-1; 7 nucleotides agree with TRBD1. Sequenced sample: PBMCs. This clonotype was sampled from a woman aged 45-65 years in good health and CMV-seronegative. CDR3 in DNA: TGTGCCAGCAGTGCTGGCAGGGGGTTATTCATGAACACTGAAGCTTTCTTT. It translates to CASSAGRGLFMNTEAFF.